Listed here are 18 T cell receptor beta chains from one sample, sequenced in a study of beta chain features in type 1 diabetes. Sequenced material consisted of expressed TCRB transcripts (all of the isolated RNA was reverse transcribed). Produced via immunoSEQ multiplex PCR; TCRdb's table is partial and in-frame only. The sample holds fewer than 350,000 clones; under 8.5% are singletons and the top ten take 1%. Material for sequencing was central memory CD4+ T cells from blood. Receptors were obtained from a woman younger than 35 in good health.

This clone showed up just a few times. The CDR3 nucleotides are TGTGCCAGCAGTTATGACAGCCTTTACAATGAGCAGTTCTTC. Translated, it gives CASSYDSLYNEQFF. This chain uses TRBV6-6 with TRBJ2-1; the D gene is possibly TRBD1 (5 bases). Germline CDR1 is MNHNY and CDR2 is SVGAGI (reference sequence). The CDR3 is 14 amino acids. The germline V and J ends were trimmed by 3 bases and 4 bases, with 10 bases remaining between them.

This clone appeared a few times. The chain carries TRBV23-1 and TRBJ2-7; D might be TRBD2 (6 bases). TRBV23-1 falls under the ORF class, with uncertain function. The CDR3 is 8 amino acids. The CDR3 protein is CASPPGSV. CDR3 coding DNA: TGCGCCAGCCCGCCCGGGAGTGTC.

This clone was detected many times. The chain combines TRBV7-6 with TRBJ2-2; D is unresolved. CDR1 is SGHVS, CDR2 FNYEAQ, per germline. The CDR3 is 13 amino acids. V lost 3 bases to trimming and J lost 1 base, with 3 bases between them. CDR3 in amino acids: CASSFGNTGELFF. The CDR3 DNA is TGTGCCAGCAGCTTCGGGAACACCGGGGAGCTGTTTTTT.

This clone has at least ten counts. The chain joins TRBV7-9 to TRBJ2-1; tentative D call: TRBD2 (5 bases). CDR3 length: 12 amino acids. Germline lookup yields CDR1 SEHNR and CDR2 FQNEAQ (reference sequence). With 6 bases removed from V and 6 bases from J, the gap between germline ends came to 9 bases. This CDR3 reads CASRREGNEQFF. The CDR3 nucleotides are TGTGCCAGCAGGAGAGAGGGCAATGAGCAGTTCTTC.

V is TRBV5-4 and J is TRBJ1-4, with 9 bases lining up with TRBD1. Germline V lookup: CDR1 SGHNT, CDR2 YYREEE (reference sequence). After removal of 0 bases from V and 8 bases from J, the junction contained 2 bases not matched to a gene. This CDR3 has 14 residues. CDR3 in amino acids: CASSLGGTGEKLFF. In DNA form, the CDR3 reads TGTGCCAGCAGCTTGGGCGGGACAGGGGAAAAACTGTTTTTT.

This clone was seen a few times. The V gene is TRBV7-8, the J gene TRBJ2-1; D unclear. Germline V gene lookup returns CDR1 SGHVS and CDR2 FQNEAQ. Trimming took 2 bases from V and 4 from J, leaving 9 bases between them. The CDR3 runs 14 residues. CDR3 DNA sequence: TGTGCCAGCAGCTTATTAACAGAATACAATGAGCAGTTCTTC. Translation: CASSLLTEYNEQFF. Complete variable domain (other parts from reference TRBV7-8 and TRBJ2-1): GAGVSQSPRYKVAKRGQDVALRCDPISGHVSLFWYQQALGQGPEFLTYFQNEAQLDKSGLPSDRFFAERPEGSVSTLKIQRTQQEDSAVYLCASSLLTEYNEQFFGPGTRLTVL.

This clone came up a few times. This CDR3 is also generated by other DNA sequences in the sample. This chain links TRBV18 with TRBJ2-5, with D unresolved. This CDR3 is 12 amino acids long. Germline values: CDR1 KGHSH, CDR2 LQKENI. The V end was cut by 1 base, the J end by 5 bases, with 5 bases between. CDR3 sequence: CASSPRGETQYF. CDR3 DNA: TGTGCCAGCTCACCACGGGGTGAGACCCAGTACTTC.

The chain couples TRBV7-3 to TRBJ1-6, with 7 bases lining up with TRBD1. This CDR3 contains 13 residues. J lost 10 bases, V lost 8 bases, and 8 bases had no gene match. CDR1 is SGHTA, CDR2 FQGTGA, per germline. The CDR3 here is CASRTGLSSPLHF. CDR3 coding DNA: TGTGCCAGCCGGACAGGATTGAGCTCACCCCTCCACTTT.

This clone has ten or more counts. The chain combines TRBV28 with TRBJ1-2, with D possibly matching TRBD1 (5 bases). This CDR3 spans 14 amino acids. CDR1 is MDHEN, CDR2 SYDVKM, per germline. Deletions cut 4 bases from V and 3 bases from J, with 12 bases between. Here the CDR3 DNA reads TGTGCCAGCAGTTCCCCAGGGAACGACTATGGCTACACCTTC. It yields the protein CASSSPGNDYGYTF.

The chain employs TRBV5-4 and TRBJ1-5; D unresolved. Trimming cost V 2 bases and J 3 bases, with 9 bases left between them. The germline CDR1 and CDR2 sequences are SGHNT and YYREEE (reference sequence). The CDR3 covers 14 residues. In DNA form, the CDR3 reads TGTGCCAGCAGCTTTGGGCAGGTCAATCAGCCCCAGCATTTT. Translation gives CASSFGQVNQPQHF.

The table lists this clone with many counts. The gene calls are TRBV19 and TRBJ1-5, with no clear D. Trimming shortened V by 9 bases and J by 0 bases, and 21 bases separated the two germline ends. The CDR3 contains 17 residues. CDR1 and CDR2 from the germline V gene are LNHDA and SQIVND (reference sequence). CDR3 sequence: CASTKRENYYSNQPQHF. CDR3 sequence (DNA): TGTGCCAGCACCAAGAGGGAAAATTACTATAGCAATCAGCCCCAGCATTTT.

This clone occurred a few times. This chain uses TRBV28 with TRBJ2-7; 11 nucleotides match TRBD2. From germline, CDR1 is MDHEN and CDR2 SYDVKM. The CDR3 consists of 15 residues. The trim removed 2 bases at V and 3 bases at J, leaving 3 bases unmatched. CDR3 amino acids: CASSLEGLADYEQYF. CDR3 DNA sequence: TGTGCCAGCAGTTTAGAGGGACTAGCGGACTACGAGCAGTACTTC.

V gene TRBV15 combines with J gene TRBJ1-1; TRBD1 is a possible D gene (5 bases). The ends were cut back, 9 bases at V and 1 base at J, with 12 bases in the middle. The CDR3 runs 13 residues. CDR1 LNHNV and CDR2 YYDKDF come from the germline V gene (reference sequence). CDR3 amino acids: CATSEGKNTEAFF. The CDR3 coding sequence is TGTGCCACTTCCGAGGGGAAGAACACTGAAGCTTTCTTT.

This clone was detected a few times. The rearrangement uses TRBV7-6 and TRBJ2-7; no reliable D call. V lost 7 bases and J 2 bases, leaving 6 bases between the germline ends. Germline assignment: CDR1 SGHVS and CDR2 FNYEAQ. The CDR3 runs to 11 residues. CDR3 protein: CASTAPYEQYV. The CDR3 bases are TGTGCCAGCACCGCTCCCTACGAGCAGTACGTC.

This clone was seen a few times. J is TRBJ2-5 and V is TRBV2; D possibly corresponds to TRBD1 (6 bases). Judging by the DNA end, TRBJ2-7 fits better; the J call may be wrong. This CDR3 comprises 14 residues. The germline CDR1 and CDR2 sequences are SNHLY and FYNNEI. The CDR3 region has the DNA TGTGCCAGCAGTGAACCCAGGGGACCCTACGAGCAGTACTTC. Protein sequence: CASSEPRGPYEQYF.

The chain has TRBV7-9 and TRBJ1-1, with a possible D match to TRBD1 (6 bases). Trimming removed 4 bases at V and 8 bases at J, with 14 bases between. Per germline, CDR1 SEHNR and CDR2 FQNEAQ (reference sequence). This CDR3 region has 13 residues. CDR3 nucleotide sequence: TGTGCCAGCAGCTCAGGGGCGTCCCCAGAAGCTTTCTTT. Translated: CASSSGASPEAFF.

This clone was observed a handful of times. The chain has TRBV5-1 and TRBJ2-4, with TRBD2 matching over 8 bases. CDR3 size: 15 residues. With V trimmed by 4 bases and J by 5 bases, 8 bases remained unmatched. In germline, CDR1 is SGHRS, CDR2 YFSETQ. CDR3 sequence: CASSPGTSGENIQYF. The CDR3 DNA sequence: TGCGCCAGCAGCCCTGGTACTAGCGGAGAAAACATTCAGTACTTC. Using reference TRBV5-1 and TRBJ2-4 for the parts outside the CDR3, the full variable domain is KAGVTQTPRYLIKTRGQQVTLSCSPISGHRSVSWYQQTPGQGLQFLFEYFSETQRNKGNFPGRFSGRQFSNSRSEMNVSTLELGDSALYLCASSPGTSGENIQYFGAGTRLSVL.

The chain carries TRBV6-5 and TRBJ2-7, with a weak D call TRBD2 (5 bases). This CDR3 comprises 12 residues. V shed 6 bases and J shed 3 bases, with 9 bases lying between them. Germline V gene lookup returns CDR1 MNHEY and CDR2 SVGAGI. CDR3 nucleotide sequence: TGTGCCAGCAGCTCGCGGGTCTACGAGCAGTACTTC. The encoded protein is CASSSRVYEQYF.